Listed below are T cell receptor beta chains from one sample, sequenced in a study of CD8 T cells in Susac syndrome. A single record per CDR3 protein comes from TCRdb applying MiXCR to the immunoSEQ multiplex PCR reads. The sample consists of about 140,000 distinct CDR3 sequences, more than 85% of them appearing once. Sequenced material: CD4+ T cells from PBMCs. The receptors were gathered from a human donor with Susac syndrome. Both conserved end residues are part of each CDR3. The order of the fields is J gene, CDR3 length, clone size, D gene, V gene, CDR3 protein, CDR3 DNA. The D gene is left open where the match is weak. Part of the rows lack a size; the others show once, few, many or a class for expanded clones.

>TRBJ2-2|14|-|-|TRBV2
CATAQTGRTGELFF
TGTGCCACCGCTCAAACTGGACGGACCGGGGAGCTGTTTTTT
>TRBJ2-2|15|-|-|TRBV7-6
CASTLGTLNTGELFF
TGTGCCAGCACCCTTGGGACCTTGAACACCGGGGAGCTGTTTTTT
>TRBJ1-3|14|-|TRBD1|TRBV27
CASRTGQSGNTIYF
TGTGCCAGCAGAACGGGACAGAGTGGAAACACCATATATTTT
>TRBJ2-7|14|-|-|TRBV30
CAWSVKGYNDEQYF
TGTGCCTGGAGTGTAAAGGGGTACAATGACGAGCAGTACTTC
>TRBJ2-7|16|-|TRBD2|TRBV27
CASSSHASGRAYEQYF
TGTGCCAGCAGTTCCCACGCTAGCGGGAGGGCCTACGAGCAGTACTTC
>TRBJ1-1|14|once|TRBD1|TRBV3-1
CASSQVDRGTEAFF
TGTGCCAGCAGCCAAGTCGACAGGGGCACTGAAGCTTTCTTT
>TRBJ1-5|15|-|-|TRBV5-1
CASSRSGDSNQPQHF
TGCGCCAGCAGCCGATCAGGGGATAGCAATCAGCCCCAGCATTTT
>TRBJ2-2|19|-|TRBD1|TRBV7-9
CASSFPRLRDRANTGELFF
TGTGCCAGCAGCTTTCCGAGGCTCCGGGACAGGGCGAACACCGGGGAGCTGTTTTTT
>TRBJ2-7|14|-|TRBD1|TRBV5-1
CASSQTGDIYEQYF
TGCGCCAGCAGTCAGACAGGGGACATCTACGAGCAGTACTTC
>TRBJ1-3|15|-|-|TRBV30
CAWAPWDWTGNTIYF
TGTGCCTGGGCCCCCTGGGACTGGACTGGAAACACCATATATTTT
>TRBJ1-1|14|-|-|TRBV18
CASSPFAQNTEAFF
TGTGCCAGCTCACCTTTTGCACAGAACACTGAAGCTTTCTTT
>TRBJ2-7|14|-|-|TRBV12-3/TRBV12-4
CASTRWGANYEQYF
TGTGCCAGCACCCGGTGGGGGGCTAACTACGAGCAGTACTTC
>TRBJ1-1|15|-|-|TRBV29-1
CSVTDVGAGKPEAFF
TGCAGCGTCACGGACGTGGGTGCGGGGAAACCAGAAGCTTTCTTT
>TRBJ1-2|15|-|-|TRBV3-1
CAGSQAETGGYGYTF
TGTGCCGGCAGCCAAGCTGAGACAGGAGGCTATGGCTACACCTTC
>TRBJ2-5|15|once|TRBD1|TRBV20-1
CSAAGRRDRGETQYF
TGCAGTGCGGCCGGCCGCCGGGACAGGGGAGAGACCCAGTACTTC
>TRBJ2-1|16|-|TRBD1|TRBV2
CASSEARPGGGNEQFF
TGTGCCAGCAGTGAAGCTAGGCCAGGGGGCGGGAATGAGCAGTTCTTC
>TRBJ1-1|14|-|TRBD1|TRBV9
CASSAPGGFDEAFF
TGTGCCAGCAGCGCTCCAGGGGGTTTCGATGAAGCTTTCTTT
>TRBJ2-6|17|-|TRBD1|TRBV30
CAGSDRGPYSGANVLTF
TGTGCCGGTTCGGACAGGGGGCCCTACTCTGGGGCCAACGTCCTGACTTTC
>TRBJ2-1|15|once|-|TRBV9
CASSAFHAGLDEQFF
TGTGCCAGCAGCGCCTTCCACGCGGGACTGGATGAGCAGTTCTTC
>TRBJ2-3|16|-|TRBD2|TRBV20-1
CSARDSSGARSDTQYF
TGCAGTGCTCGAGACTCTAGCGGGGCCCGGTCGGATACGCAGTATTTT
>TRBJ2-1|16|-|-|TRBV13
CASSLGVSPTYNEQFF
TGTGCCAGCAGCTTAGGGGTCAGCCCAACCTACAATGAGCAGTTCTTC
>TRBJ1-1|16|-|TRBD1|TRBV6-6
CASSYPQGARNTEAFF
TGTGCCAGCAGTTATCCACAGGGGGCGAGAAACACTGAAGCTTTCTTT
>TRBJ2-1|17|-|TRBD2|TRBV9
CASSPRRVAGGVNEQFF
TGTGCCAGCAGCCCCCGCCGGGTAGCGGGGGGTGTAAATGAGCAGTTCTTC
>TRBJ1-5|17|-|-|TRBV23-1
CASSQSGPCLSNQPQHF
TGCGCCAGCAGTCAAAGTGGCCCTTGCCTTAGCAATCAGCCCCAGCATTTT
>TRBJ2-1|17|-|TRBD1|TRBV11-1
CASSLEYTGTGNNEQFF
TGTGCCAGCAGCCTAGAATACACCGGGACAGGGAACAATGAGCAGTTCTTC
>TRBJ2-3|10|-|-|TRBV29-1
CSVRSDTQYF
TGCAGCGTTCGGTCAGATACGCAGTATTTT
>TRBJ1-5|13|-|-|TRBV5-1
CASSLEGTQPQHF
TGCGCCAGCAGCTTGGAGGGGACTCAGCCCCAGCATTTT
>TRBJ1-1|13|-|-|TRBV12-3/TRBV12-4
CASSGVLNTEAFF
TGTGCCAGCAGTGGGGTCCTGAACACTGAAGCTTTCTTT
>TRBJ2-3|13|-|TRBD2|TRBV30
CALISGIADTQYF
TGTGCCTTGATAAGCGGGATTGCAGATACGCAGTATTTT
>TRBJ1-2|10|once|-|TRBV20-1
CSARATGYTF
TGCAGTGCTAGGGCTACTGGCTACACCTTC